The present T cell receptor beta chain was sequenced within a study of cytomegalovirus exposure and HLA in healthy donors. Germline V CDR1 and CDR2: PRHDT, FYEKMQ (reference sequence). V trimming: 5 bases; J trimming: 0 bases; junction bases outside the gene matches: 7. There are 17 residues in the CDR3. Each of the donors was a healthy bone marrow donor. The PCR ran on 60 Vbeta and 13 Jbeta primers. Clones were sequenced by immunoSEQ multiplex PCR, and TCRdb holds only the in-frame ones, with some missing. The sample has around 150,000 clones, roughly 82% seen once. The origin of this receptor is a girl under 18 in good health and CMV-seropositive. The source material was PBMCs. The chain uses TRBV13 and TRBJ2-3; the match to TRBD1 covers 11 bases. This chain's CDR3 is CASSLRDRGDSTDTQYF. The CDR3 DNA sequence: TGTGCCAGCAGCCTCCGGGACAGGGGGGACAGCACAGATACGCAGTATTTT. The variable domain in full, completed from reference TRBV13 and TRBJ2-3, reads AAGVIQSPRHLIKEKRETATLKCYPIPRHDTVYWYQQGPGQDPQFLISFYEKMQSDKGSIPDRFSAQQFSDYHSELNMSSLELGDSALYFCASSLRDRGDSTDTQYFGPGTRLTVL.